Sequencing of this T cell receptor beta chain was carried out in a study of prognosis after radiotherapy for stage I lung cancer. Turning to the study itself: Individuals with stage I non-small cell lung cancer joined the cohort between early 2018 and 2019.

The CDR3 spans 9 residues. Germline-derived CDR1 and CDR2 are SNHLY and FYNNEI. Between the trimmed V and J ends, which lost 11 bases and 3 bases, there was a span of 5 bases. From genomic DNA, two-round multiplex PCR was used to amplify TCR beta CDR3. It was primers specific to each TRBV and TRBJ gene that first-round PCR used. TCRdb redid the calling of the multiplex PCR reads with MiXCR, one entry per CDR3 protein. The sample holds fewer than 25,000 distinct CDR3 sequences, 43% seen once. This clonotype was detected ten times or more. The starting material was PBMCs, obtained before or after stereotactic body radiation therapy (not recorded which). The receptor was isolated from a donor aged 50 or older with non-small cell lung cancer. The chain has TRBV2 and TRBJ2-7; no clear D gene. CDR3 sequence: CAAGYEQYF. Here the CDR3 DNA reads TGTGCCGCCGGCTACGAGCAGTACTTC.